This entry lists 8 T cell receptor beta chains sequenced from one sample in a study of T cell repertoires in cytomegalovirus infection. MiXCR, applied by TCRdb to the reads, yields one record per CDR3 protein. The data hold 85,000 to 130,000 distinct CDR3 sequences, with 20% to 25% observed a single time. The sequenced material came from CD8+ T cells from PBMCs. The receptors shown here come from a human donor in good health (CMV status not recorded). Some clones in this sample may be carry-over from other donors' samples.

CDR3 in DNA: TGTGCCAGCAGCTTATCAAGGGGTTCAAGAACTGAAGCTTTCTTT. Amino acids: CASSLSRGSRTEAFF. The chain joins TRBV7-6 to TRBJ1-1, with D possibly matching TRBD1 (5 bases). Trimming pared 2 bases from V and 5 bases from J, leaving 15 bases between. This CDR3 comprises 15 residues. Germline V gives CDR1 SGHVS, CDR2 FNYEAQ.

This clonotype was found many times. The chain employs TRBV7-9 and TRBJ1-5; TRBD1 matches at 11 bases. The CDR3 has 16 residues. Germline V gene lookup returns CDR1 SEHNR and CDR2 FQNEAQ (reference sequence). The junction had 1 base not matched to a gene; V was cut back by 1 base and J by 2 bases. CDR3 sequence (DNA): TGTGCCAGCAGCTTAGGGACAGGGGGCCGCAATCAGCCCCAGCATTTT. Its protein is CASSLGTGGRNQPQHF.

CDR3 amino acids: CASRSTGGGNGYTF. As DNA, the CDR3 is TGTGCCAGCAGATCTACAGGGGGAGGGAATGGCTACACCTTC. V is TRBV11-3 and J is TRBJ1-2; the match to TRBD1 covers 8 bases. CDR3 length equals 14 residues. Germline trimming cut 6 bases from V and 6 bases from J; bases unmatched to any gene: 9. Germline V gene lookup returns CDR1 SGHNT and CDR2 YENEEA.

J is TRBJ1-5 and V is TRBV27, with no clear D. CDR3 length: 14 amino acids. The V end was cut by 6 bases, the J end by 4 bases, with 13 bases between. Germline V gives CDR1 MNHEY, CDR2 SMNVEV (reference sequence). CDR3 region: CASSSRLGNQPQHF. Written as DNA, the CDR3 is TGTGCCAGCAGCTCTCGACTGGGTAATCAGCCCCAGCATTTT.

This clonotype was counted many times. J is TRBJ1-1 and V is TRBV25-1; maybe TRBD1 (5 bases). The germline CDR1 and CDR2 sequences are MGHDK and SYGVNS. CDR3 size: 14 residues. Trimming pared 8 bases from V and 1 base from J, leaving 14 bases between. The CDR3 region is CASQGGARNTEAFF. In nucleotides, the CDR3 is TGTGCCAGCCAAGGCGGGGCCCGGAACACTGAAGCTTTCTTT.

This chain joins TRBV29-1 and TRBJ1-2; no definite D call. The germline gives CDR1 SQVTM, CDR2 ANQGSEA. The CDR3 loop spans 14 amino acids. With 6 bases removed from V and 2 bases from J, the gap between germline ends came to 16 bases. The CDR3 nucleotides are TGCAGCGTGCCGATCTCGGTGGGGAACTATGGCTACACCTTC. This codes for CSVPISVGNYGYTF. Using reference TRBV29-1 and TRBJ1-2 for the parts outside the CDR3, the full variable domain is SAVISQKPSRDICQRGTSLTIQCQVDSQVTMMFWYRQQPGQSLTLIATANQGSEATYESGFVIDKFPISRPNLTFSTLTVSNMSPEDSSIYLCSVPISVGNYGYTFGSGTRLTVV.

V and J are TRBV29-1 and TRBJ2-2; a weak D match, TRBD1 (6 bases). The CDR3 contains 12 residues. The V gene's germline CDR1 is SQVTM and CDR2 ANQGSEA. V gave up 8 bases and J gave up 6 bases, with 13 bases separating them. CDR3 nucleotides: TGCAGCACCCTGCAGGGGTCCGGGGAGCTGTTTTTT. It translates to CSTLQGSGELFF.

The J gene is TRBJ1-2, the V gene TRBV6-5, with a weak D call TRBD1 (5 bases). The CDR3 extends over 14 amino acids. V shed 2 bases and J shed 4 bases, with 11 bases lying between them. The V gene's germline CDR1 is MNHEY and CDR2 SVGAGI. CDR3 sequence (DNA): TGTGCCAGCAGTTACGCAGGGTTGGGCTATGGCTACACCTTC. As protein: CASSYAGLGYGYTF.